This T cell receptor beta chain comes out of a study of human T cells and chemical hapten exposure. Study-level information: Sensitization used 2% DPC on approximately 2 cm by approximately 2 cm upper inner arm skin. All through the approximately 25-week study, the scalp of each patient received diphenylcyclopropenone doses weekly. Epicutaneous patch tests delivered 0.01% DPC to the upper back, with evaluation at 6 days. Patients, largely female, had alopecia areata, totalis or universalis.

This CDR3 region has 13 residues. The V gene's germline CDR1 is SGHAT and CDR2 FQNNGV. The V and J ends lost 0 bases and 7 bases respectively, with 9 bases between them. Time point indicated: pre-sensitization, week 0. Specified treatment: therapeutic diphenylcyclopropenone sensitization with weekly scalp DPC. Unfractionated whole blood yielded the extracted total RNA. This clonotype was counted ten times or more. A single record per CDR3 protein comes from TCRdb applying MiXCR to the RACE reads. The repertoire holds roughly 34,000 distinct CDR3 sequences, with around 10% as singletons. The TCR originated in a man aged 50-60 years with alopecia areata. Some clones in this sample may be carry-over from other donors' samples. J is TRBJ1-1 and V is TRBV11-2; D gene unclear. The starting material was whole blood, obtained in connection with sensitization to the hapten diphenylcyclopropenone (DPC). CDR3 sequence: CASSLDLGFEAFF. The CDR3 DNA reads as TGTGCCAGCAGCTTAGATCTTGGGTTTGAAGCTTTCTTT.